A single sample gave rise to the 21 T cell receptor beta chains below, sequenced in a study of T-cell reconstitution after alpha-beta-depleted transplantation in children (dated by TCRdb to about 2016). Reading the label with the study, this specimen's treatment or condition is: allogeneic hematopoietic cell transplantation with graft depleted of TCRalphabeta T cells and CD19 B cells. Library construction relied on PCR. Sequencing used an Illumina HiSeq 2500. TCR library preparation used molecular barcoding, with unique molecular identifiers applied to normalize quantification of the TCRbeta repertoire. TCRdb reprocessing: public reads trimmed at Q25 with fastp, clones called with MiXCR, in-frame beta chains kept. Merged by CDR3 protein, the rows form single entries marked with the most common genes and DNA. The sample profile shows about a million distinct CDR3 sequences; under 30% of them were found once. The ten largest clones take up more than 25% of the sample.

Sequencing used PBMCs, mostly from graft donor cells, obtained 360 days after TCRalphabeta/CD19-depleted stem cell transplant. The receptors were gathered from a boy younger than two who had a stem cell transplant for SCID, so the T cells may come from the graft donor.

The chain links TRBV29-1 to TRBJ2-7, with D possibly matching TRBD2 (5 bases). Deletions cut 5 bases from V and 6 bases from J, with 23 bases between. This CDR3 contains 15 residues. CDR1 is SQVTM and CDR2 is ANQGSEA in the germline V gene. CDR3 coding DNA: TGCAGCGTTCGGACTGGCAGCCTCTTGGCCTCCGAGCAGTACTTC. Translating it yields CSVRTGSLLASEQYF.

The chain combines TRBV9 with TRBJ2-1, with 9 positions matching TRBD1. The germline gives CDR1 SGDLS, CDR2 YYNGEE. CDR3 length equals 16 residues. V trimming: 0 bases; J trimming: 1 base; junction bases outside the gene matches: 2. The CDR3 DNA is TGTGCCAGCAGCGTAGGACAGGGGGTGTCCTACAATGAGCAGTTCTTC. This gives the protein CASSVGQGVSYNEQFF.

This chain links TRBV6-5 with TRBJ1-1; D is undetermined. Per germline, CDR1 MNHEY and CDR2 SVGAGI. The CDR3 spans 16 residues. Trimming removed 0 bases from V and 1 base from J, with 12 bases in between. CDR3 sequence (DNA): TGTGCCAGCAGTTACTCGGAATTCTGGGGGAACACTGAAGCTTTCTTT. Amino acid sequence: CASSYSEFWGNTEAFF.

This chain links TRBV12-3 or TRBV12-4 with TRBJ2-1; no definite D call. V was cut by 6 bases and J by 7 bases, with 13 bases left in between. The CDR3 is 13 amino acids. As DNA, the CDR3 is TGTGCCAGCAGCCTAGGAAAAGTAAATGAGCAGTTCTTC. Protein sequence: CASSLGKVNEQFF.

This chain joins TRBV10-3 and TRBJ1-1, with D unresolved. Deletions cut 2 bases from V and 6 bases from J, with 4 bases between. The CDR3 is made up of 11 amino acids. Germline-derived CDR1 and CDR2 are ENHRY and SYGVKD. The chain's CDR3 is CAISERAEAFF. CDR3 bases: TGTGCCATCAGTGAGAGGGCTGAAGCTTTCTTT.

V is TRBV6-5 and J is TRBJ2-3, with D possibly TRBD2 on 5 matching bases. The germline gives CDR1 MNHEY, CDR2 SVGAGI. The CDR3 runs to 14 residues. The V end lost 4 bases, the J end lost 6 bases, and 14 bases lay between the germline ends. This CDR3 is CASSFGPPGDTQYF. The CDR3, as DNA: TGTGCCAGCAGTTTTGGGCCTCCGGGGGATACGCAGTATTTT.

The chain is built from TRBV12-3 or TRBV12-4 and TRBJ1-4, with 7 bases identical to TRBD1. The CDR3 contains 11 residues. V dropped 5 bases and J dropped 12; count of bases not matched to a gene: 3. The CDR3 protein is CASSNRGELFF. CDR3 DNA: TGTGCCAGCAGTAACAGGGGAGAACTGTTTTTT.

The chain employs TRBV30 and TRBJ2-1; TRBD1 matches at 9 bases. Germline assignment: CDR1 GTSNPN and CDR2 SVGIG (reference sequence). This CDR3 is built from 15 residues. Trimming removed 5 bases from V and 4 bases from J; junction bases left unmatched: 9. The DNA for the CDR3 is TGTGCCTGGGAATCCGGGACAGGGCCATACAATGAGCAGTTCTTC. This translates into CAWESGTGPYNEQFF.

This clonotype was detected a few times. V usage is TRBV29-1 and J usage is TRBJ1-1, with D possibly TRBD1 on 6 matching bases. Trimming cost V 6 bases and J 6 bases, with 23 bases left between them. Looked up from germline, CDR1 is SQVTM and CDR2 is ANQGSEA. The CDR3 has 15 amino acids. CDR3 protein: CSVIGSSGGLAEAFF. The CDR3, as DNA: TGCAGCGTGATAGGGTCCAGTGGGGGGCTCGCTGAAGCTTTCTTT.

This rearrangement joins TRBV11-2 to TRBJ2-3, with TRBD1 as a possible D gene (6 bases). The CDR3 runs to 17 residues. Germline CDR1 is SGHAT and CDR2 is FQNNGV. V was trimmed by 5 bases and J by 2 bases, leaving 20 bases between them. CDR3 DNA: TGTGCCAGCAGCCTCCCCGGGACAACAGAAGTCACAGATACGCAGTATTTT. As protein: CASSLPGTTEVTDTQYF.

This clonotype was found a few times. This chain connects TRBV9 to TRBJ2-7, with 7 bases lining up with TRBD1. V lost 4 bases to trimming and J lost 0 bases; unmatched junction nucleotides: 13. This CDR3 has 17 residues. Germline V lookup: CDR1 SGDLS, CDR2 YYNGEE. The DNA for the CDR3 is TGTGCCAGCAGCCCTCGGGACAGCTCAGGGTTCTCCTACGAGCAGTACTTC. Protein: CASSPRDSSGFSYEQYF.

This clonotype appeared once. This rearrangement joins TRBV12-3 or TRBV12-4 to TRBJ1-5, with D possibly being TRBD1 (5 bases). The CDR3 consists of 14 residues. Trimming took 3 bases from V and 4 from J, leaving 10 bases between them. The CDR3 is CASSLDQGNQPQHF. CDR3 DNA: TGTGCCAGCAGTTTGGACCAGGGTAATCAGCCCCAGCATTTT.

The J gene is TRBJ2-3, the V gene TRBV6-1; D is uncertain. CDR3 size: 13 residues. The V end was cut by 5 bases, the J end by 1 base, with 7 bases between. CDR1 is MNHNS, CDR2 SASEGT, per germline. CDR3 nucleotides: TGTGCCAGCAGTATCGGTCGCACAGATACGCAGTATTTT. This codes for CASSIGRTDTQYF.

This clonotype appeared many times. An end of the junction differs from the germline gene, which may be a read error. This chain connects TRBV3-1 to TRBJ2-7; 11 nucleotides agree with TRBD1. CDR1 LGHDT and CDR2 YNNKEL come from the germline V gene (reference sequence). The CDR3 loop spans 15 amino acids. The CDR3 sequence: CASSQGTGGSYEQYF. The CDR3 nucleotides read TGCGCCAGCAGCCAGGGGACAGGGGGCTCCTACGAGCAGTACTTC.

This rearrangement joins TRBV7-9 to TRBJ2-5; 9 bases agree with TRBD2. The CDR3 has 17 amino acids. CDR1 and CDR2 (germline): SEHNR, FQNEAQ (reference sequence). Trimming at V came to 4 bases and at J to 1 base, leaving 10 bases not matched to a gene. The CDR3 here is CASSSLAGLKLQETQYF. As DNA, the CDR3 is TGTGCCAGCAGCTCCCTAGCGGGGCTAAAACTCCAAGAGACCCAGTACTTC.

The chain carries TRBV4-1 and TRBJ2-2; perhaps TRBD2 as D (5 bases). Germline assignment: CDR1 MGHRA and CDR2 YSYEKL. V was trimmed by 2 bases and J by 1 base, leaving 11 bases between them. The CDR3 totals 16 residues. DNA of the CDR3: TGCGCCAGCAGCCAAACCGGGGTATTGAACACCGGGGAGCTGTTTTTT. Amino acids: CASSQTGVLNTGELFF.

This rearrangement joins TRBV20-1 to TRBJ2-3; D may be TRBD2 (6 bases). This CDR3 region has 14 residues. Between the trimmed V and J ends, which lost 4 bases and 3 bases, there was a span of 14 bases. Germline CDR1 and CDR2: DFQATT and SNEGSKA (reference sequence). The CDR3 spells CSAMRRDRTDTQYF. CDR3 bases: TGCAGTGCTATGAGGAGGGATCGGACAGATACGCAGTATTTT.

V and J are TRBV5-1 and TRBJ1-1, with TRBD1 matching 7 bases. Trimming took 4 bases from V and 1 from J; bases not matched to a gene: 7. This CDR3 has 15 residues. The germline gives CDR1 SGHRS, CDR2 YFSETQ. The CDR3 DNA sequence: TGCGCCAGCAGCCCGGTACAGGGGCCGAACACTGAAGCTTTCTTT. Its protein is CASSPVQGPNTEAFF.

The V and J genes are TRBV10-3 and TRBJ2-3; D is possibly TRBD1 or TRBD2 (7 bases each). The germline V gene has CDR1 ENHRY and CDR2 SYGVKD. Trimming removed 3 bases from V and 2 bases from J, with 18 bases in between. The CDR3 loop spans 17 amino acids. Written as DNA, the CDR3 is TGTGCCATCAGTGACCCAGGGGGGGCAGTACCCACAGATACGCAGTATTTT. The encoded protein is CAISDPGGAVPTDTQYF.

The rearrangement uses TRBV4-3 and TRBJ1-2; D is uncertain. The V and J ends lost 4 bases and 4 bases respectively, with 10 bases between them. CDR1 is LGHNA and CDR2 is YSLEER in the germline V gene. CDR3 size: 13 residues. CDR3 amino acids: CASSPILAYGYTF. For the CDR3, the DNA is TGCGCCAGCAGCCCCATACTAGCCTATGGCTACACCTTC.

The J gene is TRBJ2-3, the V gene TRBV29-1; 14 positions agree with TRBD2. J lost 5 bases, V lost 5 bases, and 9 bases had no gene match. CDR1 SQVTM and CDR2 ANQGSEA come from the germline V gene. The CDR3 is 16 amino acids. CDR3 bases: TGCAGCGTTCGGATCAGACTAGCGGGGGGGCAAGATACGCAGTATTTT. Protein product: CSVRIRLAGGQDTQYF.